The 18 T cell receptor beta chains listed next were all sequenced from one sample in a study of CD8+CD57+ T cells in acquired aplastic anemia. Genomic DNA acted as the template from which TCR beta VDJ combination and CDR3 sequence profiling were carried out. MiXCR was run by TCRdb on the reads, yielding one entry per CDR3 protein. The sample contains some 120,000 distinct CDR3 sequences, more than 40% of which appear only once. The sequenced sample consisted of sorted CD4+, CD8+, or CD8+CD57+ T cells (not recorded which) from PBMCs. The origin of the receptors is a human donor in good health, serving as a control.

This clonotype was seen a handful of times. The chain has TRBV19 and TRBJ1-1, with D unclear. Trimming removed 2 bases from V and 3 bases from J, with 10 bases in between. Germline V CDR1 and CDR2: LNHDA, SQIVND (reference sequence). The CDR3 covers 14 residues. The CDR3 DNA follows: TGTGCCAGTAGTATACCCCGGAAGTACACTGAAGCTTTCTTT. This translates into CASSIPRKYTEAFF.

This clonotype was seen many times. This chain joins TRBV6-1 and TRBJ1-6, with a possible D match to TRBD1 (6 bases). The CDR3 runs 13 residues. V was shortened by 9 bases and J by 10 bases, with 16 bases between the two germline ends. Germline V gives CDR1 MNHNS, CDR2 SASEGT. The CDR3 loop is CASRGGSESPLHF. The CDR3 DNA is TGTGCCAGTAGGGGGGGTTCCGAGTCACCCCTCCACTTT.

This clonotype was seen many times. This chain connects TRBV20-1 to TRBJ2-7; the match to TRBD1 covers 8 bases. This CDR3 is 14 amino acids long. Germline lookup yields CDR1 DFQATT and CDR2 SNEGSKA (reference sequence). With V trimmed by 3 bases and J by 2 bases, 6 bases remained unmatched. CDR3 sequence: CSASSSDRAYEQYF. CDR3 sequence (DNA): TGCAGTGCTAGTAGTTCGGACAGGGCCTACGAGCAGTACTTC.

The table lists this clonotype with many counts. The rearrangement joins TRBV5-5 to TRBJ2-7, with 8 positions matching TRBD1. The CDR3 covers 14 residues. The germline CDR1 and CDR2 sequences are SGHKS and YYEKEE (reference sequence). The trim removed 3 bases at V and 6 bases at J, leaving 8 bases unmatched. The CDR3 DNA reads TGTGCCAGCAGCTCGGTGGACAGGGTCCGCGAGCAGTACTTC. Protein sequence: CASSSVDRVREQYF. The whole variable domain, filled in from reference TRBV5-5 and TRBJ2-7, reads DAGVTQSPTHLIKTRGQQVTLRCSPISGHKSVSWYQQVLGQGPQFIFQYYEKEERGRGNFPDRFSARQFPNYSSELNVNALLLGDSALYLCASSSVDRVREQYFGPGTRLTVT.

This clonotype has a count of ten or more. V gene TRBV12-3 or TRBV12-4 combines with J gene TRBJ2-1, with TRBD2 matching 14 bases. The CDR3 sequence is 15 residues long. Germline trimming cut 7 bases from V and 6 bases from J; bases unmatched to any gene: 5. Here the CDR3 reads CASILGTSGGNEQFF. In nucleotides, the CDR3 is TGTGCCAGCATCCTTGGGACTAGCGGGGGCAATGAGCAGTTCTTC.

This clonotype was counted ten times or more. The rearrangement links TRBV7-2 to TRBJ2-7; 7 nucleotides agree with TRBD1. The junction had 11 bases not matched to a gene; V was cut back by 6 bases and J by 3 bases. The CDR3 spans 15 residues. Germline V gene sequence: CDR1 SGHTA, CDR2 FQGNSA. The CDR3 bases are TGTGCCAGCAGAAGGATGGACAGGTGGTACTACGAGCAGTACTTC. This encodes CASRRMDRWYYEQYF.

This clonotype was recorded at least ten times. CDR3 nucleotides: TGTGCCAGCAGCTTAGTGGCTAGCGGGGGCAGGAGTGAGCAGTTCTTC. Its translation: CASSLVASGGRSEQFF. The J gene is TRBJ2-1, the V gene TRBV7-8; 10 bases agree with TRBD2. This CDR3 is 16 amino acids long. CDR1 and CDR2 from the germline V gene are SGHVS and FQNEAQ. The trim removed 1 base at V and 9 bases at J, leaving 9 bases unmatched.

This clonotype was observed at least ten times. This sequence joins TRBV7-9 and TRBJ1-3; D remains unclear. Per germline, CDR1 SEHNR and CDR2 FQNEAQ (reference sequence). This CDR3 spans 17 amino acids. Trimming pared 4 bases from V and 2 bases from J, leaving 18 bases between. The CDR3 coding sequence is TGTGCCAGCAGCTCGCCTCTCTCGGCAGGCGCTGGAAACACCATATATTTT. This encodes CASSSPLSAGAGNTIYF.

This rearrangement joins TRBV2 to TRBJ1-2, with D unclear. Trimming left V 6 bases short and J 5 bases short, with 16 bases between. Germline loops: CDR1 SNHLY, CDR2 FYNNEI. This CDR3 is 14 amino acids long. DNA for the CDR3: TGTGCCAGCAGGCTACGGGAAGGCTCGTATGGCTACACCTTC. Translation: CASRLREGSYGYTF.

At least ten counts were recorded for this clonotype. This chain uses TRBV6-5 with TRBJ1-4, with D hard to call. Looked up from germline, CDR1 is MNHEY and CDR2 is SVGAGI. Trimming stripped 10 bases from V and 4 bases from J, with 10 bases between. CDR3 length: 12 residues. The DNA for the CDR3 is TGTGCCACCAGGCGGGGTAATGAAAAACTGTTTTTT. Protein sequence: CATRRGNEKLFF.

J is TRBJ2-5 and V is TRBV7-6, with no clear D. Germline lookup yields CDR1 SGHVS and CDR2 FNYEAQ. The CDR3 spans 14 residues. V lost 2 bases and J 5 bases, leaving 12 bases between the germline ends. The CDR3 DNA reads TGTGCCAGCAGCTTATTCGATCAGGTGGAGACCCAGTACTTC. Translating it yields CASSLFDQVETQYF.

The V gene is TRBV11-1, the J gene TRBJ2-3; D is ambiguous. Germline CDR1 is SGHAT and CDR2 is FQDESV (reference sequence). Between the trimmed V and J ends, which lost 5 bases and 4 bases, there was a span of 19 bases. The CDR3 extends over 16 amino acids. The CDR3 sequence: CASSPSQPVWPDTQYF. The DNA for the CDR3 is TGTGCCAGCAGCCCCAGCCAGCCTGTTTGGCCAGATACGCAGTATTTT.

The chain employs TRBV10-2 and TRBJ1-1; weak D call: TRBD1 (6 bases). In germline, CDR1 is WSHSY, CDR2 SAAADI. V lost 0 bases, J lost 0 bases, and 11 bases lay in between. CDR3 length equals 16 residues. This CDR3 is CASSESGTPMNTEAFF. The CDR3 DNA reads as TGCGCCAGCAGTGAGTCGGGGACACCTATGAACACTGAAGCTTTCTTT.

The chain couples TRBV20-1 to TRBJ1-2; 10 nucleotides line up with TRBD1. J lost 7 bases, V lost 7 bases, and 12 bases had no gene match. The CDR3 spans 14 residues. Germline V gene sequence: CDR1 DFQATT, CDR2 SNEGSKA (reference sequence). The CDR3 coding sequence is TGCAGTGTTAGGCCGGGACAGGGGTTGGGTGGCTACACCTTC. This sequence encodes CSVRPGQGLGGYTF.

This clonotype was picked up many times. A junction end diverges from the germline sequence, so it may reflect a read error. The V gene is TRBV2, the J gene TRBJ2-7; possibly TRBD1 for D (5 bases). The length of the CDR3 is 12 residues. CDR1 is SNHLY and CDR2 is FYNNEI in the germline V gene. CDR3 coding DNA: TGTGCCCGCAGTGAAAAGGGGTATACGGGGTACTTC. Translation gives CARSEKGYTGYF.

This clonotype was detected many times. The chain combines TRBV10-3 with TRBJ2-7; TRBD2 aligns across 12 bases. J lost 0 bases, V lost 0 bases, and 9 bases had no gene match. The CDR3 runs to 19 residues. Germline CDR1 reads ENHRY; CDR2 reads SYGVKD. The DNA for the CDR3 is TGTGCCATCAGTGAGTCTAGACTAGCGGGGGCCGCGAGCTCCTACGAGCAGTACTTC. Translation: CAISESRLAGAASSYEQYF.

This clonotype was detected many times. The chain combines TRBV11-2 with TRBJ1-1; 8 bases are shared with TRBD1. The CDR3 consists of 17 residues. From germline, CDR1 is SGHAT and CDR2 FQNNGV. The V and J ends lost 5 bases and 4 bases, in that order; junction bases with no gene match: 15. The CDR3 sequence: CASSPTPRGPRGTEAFF. The CDR3 DNA follows: TGTGCCAGCAGCCCAACACCCAGGGGGCCGCGGGGCACTGAAGCTTTCTTT.

This clonotype showed up many times. V and J are TRBV11-2 and TRBJ2-3; TRBD2 matches at 11 bases. Germline loops: CDR1 SGHAT, CDR2 FQNNGV. Germline trimming cut 3 bases from V and 0 bases from J; bases unmatched to any gene: 5. This CDR3 contains 17 residues. For the CDR3, the DNA is TGTGCCAGCAGCTTCGATGGGACTAGCGGAAGCACAGATACGCAGTATTTT. It specifies CASSFDGTSGSTDTQYF.